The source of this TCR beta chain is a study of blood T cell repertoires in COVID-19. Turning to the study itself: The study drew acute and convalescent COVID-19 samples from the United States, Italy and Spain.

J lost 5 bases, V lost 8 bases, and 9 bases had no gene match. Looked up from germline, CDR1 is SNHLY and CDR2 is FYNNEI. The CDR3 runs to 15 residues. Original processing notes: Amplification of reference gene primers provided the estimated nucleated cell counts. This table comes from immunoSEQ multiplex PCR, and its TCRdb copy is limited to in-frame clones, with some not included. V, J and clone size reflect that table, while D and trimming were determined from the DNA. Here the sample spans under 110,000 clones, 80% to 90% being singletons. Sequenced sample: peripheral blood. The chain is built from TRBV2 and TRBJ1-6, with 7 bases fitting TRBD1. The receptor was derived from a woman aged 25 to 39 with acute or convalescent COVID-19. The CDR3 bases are TGTGCCAGCCTTCCGGGACAGTCCGATAATTCACCCCTCCACTTT. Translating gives CASLPGQSDNSPLHF.